This T cell receptor (beta chain) was sequenced for a study of T-cell memory formation after mild COVID-19. Study-level results: Researchers could not confirm that second-wave clones peaking on day 37 targeted SARS-CoV-2.

Using its own MiXCR run on the 5' RACE reads, TCRdb lists one record per CDR3 protein. The profile shows 350,000 to 500,000 distinct CDR3 sequences, around 17% of them singletons. As regards this clonotype: Its specificity is unknown.

CDR1 MNHNS and CDR2 SASEGT come from the germline V gene. The CDR3 runs 11 residues. V dropped 10 bases and J dropped 3 bases, with 10 bases sitting between them. Sequencing input: PBMCs or a T cell subset sorted from them (not recorded which). The chain joins TRBV6-1 to TRBJ2-7; tentative D call: TRBD1 (6 bases). The source is a man aged 18 to 35 who had mild COVID-19 (a few samples of this study predate the infection). Cell type and time point are not known. Here the CDR3 reads CATLGGYEQYF. The DNA for the CDR3 is TGTGCCACGCTAGGGGGCTACGAGCAGTACTTC.